The T cell receptor beta chain under discussion was sequenced for a study of Ad26.COV2.S vaccination and SARS-CoV-2 variants. Background on the study: Ad26.COV2.S arm of COV1001 included the donor. Administration of Ad26.COV2.S was intramuscular, either once or twice 56 days apart.

Profiling relied on immunoSEQ multiplex PCR, and the TCRdb table lists in-frame clones only, not all of them. Of some 240,000 clones in the sample, around 90% were seen once. The length of the CDR3 is 14 residues. Germline trimming cut 0 bases from V and 7 bases from J; bases unmatched to any gene: 3. CDR1 SGHDT and CDR2 YYEEEE come from the germline V gene. Treatment meaning: 15 to 20 received Ad26.COV2.S at low or high dose, single or two shots; five or six received placebo; per-sample allocation not given. Sampling happened 63 days after the first vaccine or placebo injection. The sequencing used peripheral blood, collected in a trial of Ad26.COV2.S vaccine versus placebo. This TCR was sampled from a person aged 18 to 59 who received the Ad26.COV2.S COVID-19 vaccine or a placebo. The chain has TRBV5-6 and TRBJ1-4; 7 bases line up with TRBD1. The CDR3 DNA reads TGTGCCAGCAGCTTGGGGCAGGGGGGTGAAAAACTGTTTTTT. This encodes CASSLGQGGEKLFF.